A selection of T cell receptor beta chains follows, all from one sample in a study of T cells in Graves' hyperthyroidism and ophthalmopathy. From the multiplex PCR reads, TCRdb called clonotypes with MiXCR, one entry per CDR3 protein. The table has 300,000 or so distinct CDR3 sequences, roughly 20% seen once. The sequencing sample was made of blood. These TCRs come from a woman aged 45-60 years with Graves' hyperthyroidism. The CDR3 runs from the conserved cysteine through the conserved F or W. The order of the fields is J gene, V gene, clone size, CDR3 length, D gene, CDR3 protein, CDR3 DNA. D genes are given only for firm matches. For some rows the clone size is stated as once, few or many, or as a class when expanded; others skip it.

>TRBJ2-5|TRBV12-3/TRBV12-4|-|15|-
CASSEQDGGGWTQYF
TGTGCCAGCAGTGAACAGGACGGTGGTGGTTGGACCCAGTACTTC
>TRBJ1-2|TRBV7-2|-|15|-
CASSRAGGLAAGYTF
TGTGCCAGCAGCAGGGCGGGTGGACTGGCAGCCGGCTACACCTTC
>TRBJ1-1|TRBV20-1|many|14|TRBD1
CSAGDRTMNTEAFF
TGCAGTGCTGGGGACAGGACTATGAACACTGAAGCTTTCTTT
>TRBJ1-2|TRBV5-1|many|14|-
CASSPSATNYGYTF
TGCGCCAGCAGCCCGAGCGCTACTAACTATGGCTACACCTTC
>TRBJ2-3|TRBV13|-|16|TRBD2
CASSSRTGGTADTQYF
TGTGCCAGCAGCTCCAGGACGGGGGGTACAGCAGATACGCAGTATTTT
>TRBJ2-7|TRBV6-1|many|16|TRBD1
CASSDERGPLSYEQYF
TGTGCCAGCAGTGACGAGAGGGGGCCCCTTTCCTACGAGCAGTACTTC
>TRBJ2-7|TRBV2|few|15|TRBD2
CASTPEASGPNEQYF
TGTGCCAGCACCCCGGAGGCTAGCGGACCTAACGAGCAGTACTTC
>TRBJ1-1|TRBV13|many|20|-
CASSLGEGVVIREGLAEAFF
TGTGCCAGCAGCTTAGGCGAAGGGGTTGTGATTAGGGAAGGTCTTGCTGAAGCTTTCTTT
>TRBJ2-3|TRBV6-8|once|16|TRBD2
CASSRSQRDSTDTQYF
TGTGCCAGCAGCCGGTCACAGCGGGACAGCACAGATACGCAGTATTTT
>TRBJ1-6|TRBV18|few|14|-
CASSLESGRSPLHF
TGTGCCAGCTCACTAGAATCCGGGAGGTCACCCCTCCACTTT
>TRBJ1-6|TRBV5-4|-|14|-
CASSFGAFNSPLHF
TGTGCCAGCAGCTTTGGGGCTTTCAATTCACCCCTCCACTTT
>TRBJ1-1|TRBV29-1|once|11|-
CSTRWGTEAFF
TGCAGCACCCGGTGGGGCACTGAAGCTTTCTTT
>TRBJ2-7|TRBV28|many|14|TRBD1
CASRRGDRDYEQYF
TGTGCCAGCAGAAGGGGGGACAGGGATTACGAGCAGTACTTC
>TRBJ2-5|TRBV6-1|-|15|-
CASRGLGRGQETQYF
TGTGCCAGTCGGGGGCTGGGAAGGGGGCAAGAGACCCAGTACTTC
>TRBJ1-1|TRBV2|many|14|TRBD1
CASTRGQLNTEAFF
TGTGCCAGCACTAGGGGACAGTTGAACACTGAAGCTTTCTTT
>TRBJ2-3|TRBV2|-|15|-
CASSEARGSLDTQYF
TGTGCCAGCAGTGAAGCGCGAGGGAGCTTAGATACGCAGTATTTT
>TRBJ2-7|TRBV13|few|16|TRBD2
CASSPTPGTRAYEQYF
TGTGCCAGCAGTCCCACTCCCGGGACTAGGGCCTACGAGCAGTACTTC
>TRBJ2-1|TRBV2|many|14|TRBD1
CASSPLDRGGEQFF
TGTGCCAGCAGCCCCCTGGACAGGGGAGGCGAGCAGTTCTTC
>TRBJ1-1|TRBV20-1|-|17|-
CSAPEIGGPDRNTEAFF
TGCAGTGCTCCAGAGATAGGGGGGCCAGATCGAAACACTGAAGCTTTCTTT
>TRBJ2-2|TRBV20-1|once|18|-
CSARDDRLDRANTGELFF
TGCAGTGCTAGAGATGATAGGCTCGACCGGGCGAACACCGGGGAGCTGTTTTTT
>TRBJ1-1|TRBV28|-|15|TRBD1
CASRDRGRGNTEAFF
TGTGCCAGCAGGGACAGGGGACGAGGGAACACTGAAGCTTTCTTT
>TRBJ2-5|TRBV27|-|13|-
CASSTEYQETQYF
TGTGCCAGCAGTACCGAGTACCAAGAGACCCAGTACTTC
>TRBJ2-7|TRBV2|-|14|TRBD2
CASNLAGDSYEQYF
TGTGCCAGCAACTTAGCGGGAGACTCCTACGAGCAGTACTTC
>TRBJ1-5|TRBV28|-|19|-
CASSFPPVRPPSSNQPQHF
TGTGCCAGCAGTTTTCCCCCCGTAAGACCGCCCAGTAGCAATCAGCCCCAGCATTTT
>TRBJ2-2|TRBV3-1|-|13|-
CASSQSGAGELFF
TGTGCCAGCAGCCAATCGGGGGCCGGGGAGCTGTTTTTT
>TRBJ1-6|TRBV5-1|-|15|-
CASSLDGRVNSPLHF
TGCGCCAGCAGCTTGGACGGCAGGGTGAATTCACCCCTCCACTTT
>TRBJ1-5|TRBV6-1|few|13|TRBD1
CASKTGVGQPQHF
TGTGCCAGCAAGACAGGGGTGGGCCAGCCCCAGCATTTT
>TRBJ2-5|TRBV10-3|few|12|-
CAISELQETQYF
TGTGCCATCAGTGAGCTCCAAGAGACCCAGTACTTC
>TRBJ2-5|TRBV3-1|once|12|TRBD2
CASSQGREREYF
TGTGCCAGCAGCCAAGGGCGGGAGAGGGAGTACTTC
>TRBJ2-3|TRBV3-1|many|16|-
CASSQDMWASTDTQYF
TGTGCCAGCAGCCAAGATATGTGGGCCAGCACAGATACGCAGTATTTT
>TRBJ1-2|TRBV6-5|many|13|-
CASSYSPEMGYTF
TGTGCCAGCAGTTACTCCCCAGAGATGGGCTACACCTTC
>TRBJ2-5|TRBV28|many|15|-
CASSEQTAAGGAQYF
TGTGCCAGCAGTGAGCAGACGGCTGCAGGGGGGGCCCAGTACTTC
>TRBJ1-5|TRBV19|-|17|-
CASSGEQGRVSNQPQHF
TGTGCCAGTAGTGGAGAACAGGGAAGGGTTAGCAATCAGCCCCAGCATTTT
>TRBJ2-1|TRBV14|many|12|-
CASSPAWREQFF
TGTGCCAGCAGCCCCGCCTGGCGGGAGCAGTTCTTC
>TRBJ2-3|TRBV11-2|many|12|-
CASSLDSDTQYF
TGTGCCAGCAGCTTAGATTCGGATACGCAGTATTTT
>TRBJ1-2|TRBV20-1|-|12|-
CSASWGADGYTF
TGCAGTGCTAGCTGGGGGGCGGATGGCTACACCTTC
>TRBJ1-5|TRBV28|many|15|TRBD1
CASSDRTGSYQPQHF
TGTGCCAGCAGCGACCGGACAGGGTCCTATCAGCCCCAGCATTTT
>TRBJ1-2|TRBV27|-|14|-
CASGPPRGDYGYTF
TGTGCCAGCGGACCCCCACGGGGTGATTATGGCTACACCTTC
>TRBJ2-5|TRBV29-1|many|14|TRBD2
CSVEESGRAETQYF
TGCAGCGTTGAAGAAAGCGGGAGGGCAGAGACCCAGTACTTC
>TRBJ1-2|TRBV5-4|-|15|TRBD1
CASSLRDSSLLGYTF
TGTGCCAGCAGCTTGAGGGACAGCTCACTCCTTGGCTACACCTTC
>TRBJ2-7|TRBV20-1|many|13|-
CSASRDGSYEQYF
TGCAGTGCTAGTCGGGACGGCTCCTACGAGCAGTACTTC
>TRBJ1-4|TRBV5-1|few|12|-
CASSLANEKLFF
TGCGCCAGCAGCTTGGCCAATGAAAAACTGTTTTTT
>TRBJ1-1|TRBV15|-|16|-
CATSRDRIGWNTEAFF
TGTGCCACCAGCAGAGACCGGATAGGGTGGAACACTGAAGCTTTCTTT
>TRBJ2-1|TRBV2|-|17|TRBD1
CASSGGPGQGTYNEQFF
TGTGCCAGCAGCGGAGGGCCGGGACAGGGGACCTACAATGAGCAGTTCTTC
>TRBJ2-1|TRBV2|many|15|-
CASRARGSSYNEQFF
TGTGCCAGCAGGGCAAGGGGGTCGTCCTACAATGAGCAGTTCTTC
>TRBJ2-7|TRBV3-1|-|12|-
CASSQVNGEQYF
TGTGCCAGCAGCCAAGTGAACGGGGAGCAGTACTTC
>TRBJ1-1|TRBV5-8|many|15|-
CASSLYKGQSTEAFF
TGTGCCAGCAGCTTGTACAAAGGGCAGAGCACTGAAGCTTTCTTT
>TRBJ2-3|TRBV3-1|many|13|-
CASSQEGTDTQYF
TGTGCCAGCAGTCAGGAAGGTACAGATACGCAGTATTTT
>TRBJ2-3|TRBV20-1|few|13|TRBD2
CSTEWEGEDTQYF
TGCAGTACGGAGTGGGAGGGTGAGGATACGCAGTATTTT
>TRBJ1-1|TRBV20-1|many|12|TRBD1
CSATDRGTEAFF
TGCAGTGCTACAGACAGGGGCACTGAAGCTTTCTTT
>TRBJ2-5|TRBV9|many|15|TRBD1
CASSPGGTGQETQYF
TGTGCCAGCAGCCCAGGCGGGACAGGCCAAGAGACCCAGTACTTC